These T cell receptor beta chains were read from a single sample in a study of shared clonotypes between healthy human individuals. TCRdb's copy holds only in-frame clones and misses some; the assay was immunoSEQ multiplex PCR. The sample shows 2 million to 2.5 million clones, roughly 90% of them seen only once. The sequencing input was naive CD4+ T cells from PBMCs. Source of these receptors: a man aged 18 to 30 in good health. Some clones in this sample may be carry-over from other donors' samples. The CDR3 runs from the conserved cysteine through the conserved F or W. A D gene is named only where the DNA matches it firmly. Size tells how often a clone was seen (once, few, many) or the class of an expanded clone, and some rows leave it out.

d_call: NA
j_call: TRBJ2-7
v_call: TRBV7-9
clone_size: NA
cdr3_nt: TGTGCCAGCAGCGGAAGGGAATTCTACGAGCAGTACTTC
cdr3_aa: CASSGREFYEQYF

d_call: TRBD2
j_call: TRBJ2-3
v_call: TRBV4-1
clone_size: NA
cdr3_nt: TGCGCCAGCAGCCAAACGGGGGGGCACGTCATTAGCACAGATACGCAGTATTTT
cdr3_aa: CASSQTGGHVISTDTQYF

d_call: TRBD1
j_call: TRBJ2-3
v_call: TRBV10-3
clone_size: NA
cdr3_nt: TGTGCCATCAGCCGACAGGGGGGTGGAGGCACAGATACGCAGTATTTT
cdr3_aa: CAISRQGGGGTDTQYF

d_call: NA
j_call: TRBJ1-2
v_call: TRBV9
clone_size: NA
cdr3_nt: TGTGCCAGCAGCGGGGGACTCTTTGGCTATGGCTACACCTTC
cdr3_aa: CASSGGLFGYGYTF

d_call: TRBD1
j_call: TRBJ2-7
v_call: TRBV30
clone_size: NA
cdr3_nt: TGTGCCTGGAAGGGGACAGGGGACTACGAGCAGTACTTC
cdr3_aa: CAWKGTGDYEQYF

d_call: NA
j_call: TRBJ2-5
v_call: TRBV7-2
clone_size: NA
cdr3_nt: TGTGCCAGCAGCTTGAGGGAAGGGACCCAGTACTTC
cdr3_aa: CASSLREGTQYF

d_call: TRBD2
j_call: TRBJ2-1
v_call: TRBV7-6
clone_size: NA
cdr3_nt: TGTGCCAGCAGCTCTCCAGGGACTAGCCCCTACAATGAGCAGTTCTTC
cdr3_aa: CASSSPGTSPYNEQFF

d_call: NA
j_call: TRBJ1-1
v_call: TRBV28
clone_size: NA
cdr3_nt: TGTGCCAGCAGCTTCAGGGCTGAAGCTTTCTTT
cdr3_aa: CASSFRAEAFF

d_call: NA
j_call: TRBJ1-1
v_call: TRBV7-8
clone_size: once
cdr3_nt: TGTGCCAGCAGCTTAACCGGGAACACTGAAGCTTTCTTT
cdr3_aa: CASSLTGNTEAFF

d_call: NA
j_call: TRBJ2-7
v_call: TRBV5-1
clone_size: NA
cdr3_nt: TGCGCCAGCAGCTTCCGGGAATACAGCGAGCAGTACTTC
cdr3_aa: CASSFREYSEQYF

d_call: NA
j_call: TRBJ2-1
v_call: TRBV5-1
clone_size: once
cdr3_nt: TGCGCCAGCAGCTTGGACCCGGGTTACTTGGGTGAGCAGTTCTTC
cdr3_aa: CASSLDPGYLGEQFF

d_call: NA
j_call: TRBJ2-1
v_call: TRBV10-3
clone_size: NA
cdr3_nt: TGTGCCATCAGTGGGACCAACTCCTACAATGAGCAGTTCTTC
cdr3_aa: CAISGTNSYNEQFF

d_call: TRBD2
j_call: TRBJ2-1
v_call: TRBV7-2
clone_size: NA
cdr3_nt: TGTGCCAGCAGCATCTGGACTAGCGGGAGTGGTAATGAGCAGTTCTTC
cdr3_aa: CASSIWTSGSGNEQFF

d_call: NA
j_call: TRBJ2-1
v_call: TRBV23-1
clone_size: once
cdr3_nt: TGCGCCAGCAGTCAACCGGACGACAGGCCCGGCGGAGATAATGAGCAGTTCTTC
cdr3_aa: CASSQPDDRPGGDNEQFF

d_call: NA
j_call: TRBJ1-5
v_call: TRBV7-8
clone_size: NA
cdr3_nt: TGTGCCAGCAGCTCAACCCGACGTTTTAGCAATCAGCCCCAGCATTTT
cdr3_aa: CASSSTRRFSNQPQHF

d_call: NA
j_call: TRBJ1-3
v_call: TRBV7-9
clone_size: NA
cdr3_nt: TGTGCCAGCAGCTTTTTGGGAGGCTCTGGAAACACCATATATTTT
cdr3_aa: CASSFLGGSGNTIYF

d_call: NA
j_call: TRBJ2-3
v_call: TRBV27
clone_size: NA
cdr3_nt: TGTGCCAGCAGCCCAGGGTGGGGGGCAGGGGATACGCAGTATTTT
cdr3_aa: CASSPGWGAGDTQYF

d_call: NA
j_call: TRBJ1-3
v_call: TRBV9
clone_size: NA
cdr3_nt: TGTGCCAGCCGCTCCTCTGGAAACACCATATATTTT
cdr3_aa: CASRSSGNTIYF

d_call: TRBD1
j_call: TRBJ2-7
v_call: TRBV5-1
clone_size: NA
cdr3_nt: TGCGCCAGCAGCTTGGGATCAGGGGGCGAGTACGAGCAGTACTTC
cdr3_aa: CASSLGSGGEYEQYF

d_call: TRBD2
j_call: TRBJ2-7
v_call: TRBV19
clone_size: NA
cdr3_nt: TGTGCCAGTAGTACCGGGGGGGACACCGAGCAGTACTTC
cdr3_aa: CASSTGGDTEQYF

d_call: TRBD2
j_call: TRBJ2-2
v_call: TRBV5-1
clone_size: NA
cdr3_nt: TGCGCCAGCAGCCGTGGACTAGGGTCAGAGGCCGGGGAGCTGTTTTTT
cdr3_aa: CASSRGLGSEAGELFF

d_call: TRBD1
j_call: TRBJ2-2
v_call: TRBV7-6
clone_size: NA
cdr3_nt: TGTGCCAGCAGCGGACAGGGGACGAACACCGGGGAGCTGTTTTTT
cdr3_aa: CASSGQGTNTGELFF

d_call: NA
j_call: TRBJ2-5
v_call: TRBV28
clone_size: once
cdr3_nt: TGTGCCAGCAGTCCGGCCGGTGGTCTAGAGACCCAGTACTTC
cdr3_aa: CASSPAGGLETQYF

d_call: TRBD2
j_call: TRBJ2-1
v_call: TRBV7-2
clone_size: once
cdr3_nt: TGTGCCAGCAGCCCTCGCTGGGGGAGGGTCTACAATGAGCAGTTCTTC
cdr3_aa: CASSPRWGRVYNEQFF

d_call: TRBD2
j_call: TRBJ2-2
v_call: TRBV5-1
clone_size: once
cdr3_nt: TGCGCCAGCAGCTTACCGGGACTATACGATCCCACCGGGGAGCTGTTTTTT
cdr3_aa: CASSLPGLYDPTGELFF

d_call: NA
j_call: TRBJ2-3
v_call: TRBV19
clone_size: NA
cdr3_nt: TGTGCCAGTAGCACCGGACTACCTCGGGCGCAGTATTTT
cdr3_aa: CASSTGLPRAQYF

d_call: NA
j_call: TRBJ2-5
v_call: TRBV7-8
clone_size: NA
cdr3_nt: TGTGCCAGCAGCTCCGTTGTGACCCAGTACTTC
cdr3_aa: CASSSVVTQYF

d_call: NA
j_call: TRBJ2-3
v_call: TRBV7-3
clone_size: NA
cdr3_nt: TGTGCCAGCAGAGGGATCACAGATACGCAGTATTTT
cdr3_aa: CASRGITDTQYF

d_call: NA
j_call: TRBJ2-3
v_call: TRBV28
clone_size: NA
cdr3_nt: TGTGCCAGCAGTTTACCACTCACACCGGGCACAGATACGCAGTATTTT
cdr3_aa: CASSLPLTPGTDTQYF

d_call: NA
j_call: TRBJ1-3
v_call: TRBV7-2
clone_size: NA
cdr3_nt: TGTGCCAGCAGCTTAAACGTCAGGCGGAACACCATATATTTT
cdr3_aa: CASSLNVRRNTIYF

d_call: NA
j_call: TRBJ2-7
v_call: TRBV27
clone_size: NA
cdr3_nt: TGTGCCAGCAGTTTCGTTATGAGGGCCCACGAGCAGTACTTC
cdr3_aa: CASSFVMRAHEQYF

d_call: NA
j_call: TRBJ1-4
v_call: TRBV25-1
clone_size: NA
cdr3_nt: TGTGCCAGCAGTGAACCCCCAACTAATGAAAAACTGTTTTTT
cdr3_aa: CASSEPPTNEKLFF

d_call: NA
j_call: TRBJ2-2
v_call: TRBV4-1
clone_size: NA
cdr3_nt: TGCGCCAGCAGCCAAGGTCAATATAGAGCTTTGGACACCGGGGAGCTGTTTTTT
cdr3_aa: CASSQGQYRALDTGELFF

d_call: NA
j_call: TRBJ2-2
v_call: TRBV5-4
clone_size: NA
cdr3_nt: TGTGCCAGCAGCTTTCTCTCTAACACCGGGGAGCTGTTTTTT
cdr3_aa: CASSFLSNTGELFF

d_call: TRBD2
j_call: TRBJ2-1
v_call: TRBV7-2
clone_size: NA
cdr3_nt: TGTGCCAGCAGCTTCCCCACGGGGCGGGAGTCTTACAATGAGCAGTTCTTC
cdr3_aa: CASSFPTGRESYNEQFF

d_call: TRBD1
j_call: TRBJ1-5
v_call: TRBV28
clone_size: once
cdr3_nt: TGTGCCAGCAGTTTAGCGCCGGACAGGGGGGATCAGCCCCAGCATTTT
cdr3_aa: CASSLAPDRGDQPQHF

d_call: NA
j_call: TRBJ1-1
v_call: TRBV6-4
clone_size: NA
cdr3_nt: TGTGCCAGCAGTGACTCAAGGGGCTCAGCTTTCTTT
cdr3_aa: CASSDSRGSAFF

d_call: TRBD1
j_call: TRBJ1-2
v_call: TRBV27
clone_size: NA
cdr3_nt: TGTGCCAGCAGTTTAGCCAGGGACAGGCATGGCTACACCTTC
cdr3_aa: CASSLARDRHGYTF

d_call: NA
j_call: TRBJ2-1
v_call: TRBV7-2
clone_size: NA
cdr3_nt: TGTGCCAGCAGCTTAGCGGGGGCTAGCGGTGCCAATGAGCAGTTCTTC
cdr3_aa: CASSLAGASGANEQFF

d_call: TRBD1
j_call: TRBJ2-7
v_call: TRBV6-6
clone_size: once
cdr3_nt: TGTGCCAGCAGTACCGCCGGGACAGGGTCATCCTACGAGCAGTACTTC
cdr3_aa: CASSTAGTGSSYEQYF

d_call: NA
j_call: TRBJ2-2
v_call: TRBV30
clone_size: NA
cdr3_nt: TGTGCCTGGATCGGAAACGGGGAGCTGTTTTTT
cdr3_aa: CAWIGNGELFF

d_call: NA
j_call: TRBJ2-1
v_call: TRBV6-5
clone_size: NA
cdr3_nt: TGTGCCAGCAGTTACTCGTCGTTTGGGGTGGATGAGCAGTTCTTC
cdr3_aa: CASSYSSFGVDEQFF

d_call: TRBD2
j_call: TRBJ2-1
v_call: TRBV6-5
clone_size: NA
cdr3_nt: TGTGCCAGCAGCCGGGGACTAGCGGGAGTAGGTGAGCAGTTCTTC
cdr3_aa: CASSRGLAGVGEQFF

d_call: NA
j_call: TRBJ2-4
v_call: TRBV25-1
clone_size: NA
cdr3_nt: TGTGCCAGCAGTGAAAATCGGGGACAAAAAAACATTCAGTACTTC
cdr3_aa: CASSENRGQKNIQYF

d_call: TRBD1
j_call: TRBJ2-3
v_call: TRBV29-1
clone_size: NA
cdr3_nt: TGCAGCGCTGTAAGGACAGGGCGGTCAGATACGCAGTATTTT
cdr3_aa: CSAVRTGRSDTQYF

d_call: NA
j_call: TRBJ1-2
v_call: TRBV18
clone_size: NA
cdr3_nt: TGTGCCAGCTCACCAGAGACAGCCCGAGGAGGTGGCTACACCTTC
cdr3_aa: CASSPETARGGGYTF

d_call: TRBD1
j_call: TRBJ1-6
v_call: TRBV7-9
clone_size: NA
cdr3_nt: TGTGCCAGCAGCTCGGACAGGGGAAATTCACCCCTCCACTTT
cdr3_aa: CASSSDRGNSPLHF

d_call: NA
j_call: TRBJ1-1
v_call: TRBV7-8
clone_size: NA
cdr3_nt: TGTGCCAGCGGTTTGACCTCGAACACTGAAGCTTTCTTT
cdr3_aa: CASGLTSNTEAFF

d_call: NA
j_call: TRBJ1-2
v_call: TRBV29-1
clone_size: NA
cdr3_nt: TGCAGCGCCATGGACGGCAACTATGGCTACACCTTC
cdr3_aa: CSAMDGNYGYTF

d_call: NA
j_call: TRBJ2-3
v_call: TRBV19
clone_size: NA
cdr3_nt: TGTGCCAGTAGTCGTGGGGATACGCAGTATTTT
cdr3_aa: CASSRGDTQYF

d_call: TRBD2
j_call: TRBJ2-1
v_call: TRBV5-1
clone_size: NA
cdr3_nt: TGCGCCAGCACGCTAGCGGGAGGGAATGAGCAGTTCTTC
cdr3_aa: CASTLAGGNEQFF

d_call: TRBD2
j_call: TRBJ2-5
v_call: TRBV5-1
clone_size: NA
cdr3_nt: TGCGCCAGCAGCTTGGGGGGACTAGCGGGAGGTCTTGCAGAGACCCAGTACTTC
cdr3_aa: CASSLGGLAGGLAETQYF

d_call: NA
j_call: TRBJ2-5
v_call: TRBV27
clone_size: NA
cdr3_nt: TGTGCCTCCAGAAGGGTAGGGTGGGAGACCCAGTACTTC
cdr3_aa: CASRRVGWETQYF

d_call: NA
j_call: TRBJ2-5
v_call: TRBV6-5
clone_size: NA
cdr3_nt: TGTGCCAGCAGTTATAGGGCGGAAGAGACCCAGTACTTC
cdr3_aa: CASSYRAEETQYF

d_call: NA
j_call: TRBJ1-1
v_call: TRBV7-9
clone_size: NA
cdr3_nt: TGTGCCAGTAGCCATAACCTGAACACTGAAGCTTTCTTT
cdr3_aa: CASSHNLNTEAFF